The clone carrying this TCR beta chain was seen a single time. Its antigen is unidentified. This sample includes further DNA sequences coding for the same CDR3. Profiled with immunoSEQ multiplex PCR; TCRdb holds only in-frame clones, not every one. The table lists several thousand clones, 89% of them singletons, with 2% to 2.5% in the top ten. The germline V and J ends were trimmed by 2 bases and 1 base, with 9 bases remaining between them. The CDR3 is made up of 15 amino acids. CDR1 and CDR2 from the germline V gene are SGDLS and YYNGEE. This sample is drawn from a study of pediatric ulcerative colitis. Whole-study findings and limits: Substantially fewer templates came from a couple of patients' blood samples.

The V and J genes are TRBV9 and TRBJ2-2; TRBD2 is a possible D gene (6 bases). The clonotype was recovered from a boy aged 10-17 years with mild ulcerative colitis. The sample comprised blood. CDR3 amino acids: CASSVGTVNTGELFF. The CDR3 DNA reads TGTGCCAGCAGCGTCGGGACTGTGAACACCGGGGAGCTGTTTTTT.